One and the same sample provided the 2 T cell receptor beta chains below, sequenced in a study of T cell responses to AZD1222 COVID-19 vaccine. TCRdb keeps only in-frame clones here, not all; method: immunoSEQ multiplex PCR. Among about 100,000 clones listed, 86% were seen once. This material consisted of peripheral blood, taken on day 0 of AZD1222 vaccination. The receptors were gathered from an adult in good health.

The V call is TRBV5-4, the J call TRBJ1-5; perhaps TRBD1 as D (5 bases). The CDR3 loop spans 16 amino acids. The ends were cut back, 2 bases at V and 0 bases at J, with 12 bases in the middle. The V gene's germline CDR1 is SGHNT and CDR2 YYREEE (reference sequence). CDR3 protein: CASSFPGTDSNQPQHF. The DNA for the CDR3 is TGTGCCAGCAGCTTTCCCGGGACCGATAGCAATCAGCCCCAGCATTTT.

The rearrangement joins TRBV6-5 to TRBJ2-7; TRBD1 agrees at 11 bases. V shed 5 bases, J shed 5 bases, and the junction held 8 bases outside the gene matches. In germline, CDR1 is MNHEY, CDR2 SVGAGI. CDR3 length: 15 residues. Here the CDR3 reads CASSLRTGGRNEQYF. The CDR3 DNA is TGTGCCAGCAGTCTAAGGACAGGGGGCAGGAACGAGCAGTACTTC.